The entry below gives a single T cell receptor beta chain sequence along with its context. This record belongs to a study of blood T cell repertoires in COVID-19. The wider study: Acute and convalescent COVID-19 samples came from the United States, Italy and Spain. Sources were T cells, B-cell-depleted T cells, or PBMCs; the material itself was cDNA or gDNA.

Deletions cut 0 bases from V and 1 base from J, with 10 bases between. Per germline, CDR1 SGHKS and CDR2 YYEKEE (reference sequence). This CDR3 is built from 16 residues. Authors' methods: It was from reference gene primer amplification that nucleated cell counts were estimated. Method: immunoSEQ multiplex PCR; TCRdb's copy keeps in-frame clones and lacks some. V and J calls and clone size are copied from that table; D and trimming were computed from the DNA. The data contain 150,000 to 200,000 clones, 88% of them singletons. This sequence originates from a man aged 55 to 69 with acute or convalescent COVID-19. The chain carries TRBV5-5 and TRBJ1-4; maybe TRBD1 (5 bases). Sample: peripheral blood. CDR3 bases: TGTGCCAGCAGCTTGGACCAGGGAGGAACTAATGAAAAACTGTTTTTT. Translation gives CASSLDQGGTNEKLFF.